The rows below give T cell receptor beta chains drawn from one sample of a study of breast tumors, draining lymph nodes, adjacent tissues. From the multiplex PCR reads, TCRdb called clonotypes with MiXCR, one entry per CDR3 protein. The sample includes some 140,000 distinct CDR3 sequences, 21% seen only once; the top ten take 2.2%. The specimen sequenced was axillary lymph node tissue. These receptors were taken from a female donor with breast cancer. Some clones in this sample may be carry-over from other donors' samples. The CDR3 runs from the conserved cysteine through the conserved F or W. The order of the fields is J gene, V gene, clone size, D gene, CDR3 DNA, CDR3 protein. A D gene is named only where the DNA matches it firmly. Clone size is given for some rows only: seen once, a few or many times, or a class if the clone is expanded.

>TRBJ2-1|TRBV20-1|many|TRBD2
TGCAGTGCTCCCTATCGAGGGCTAGCGGGAGGGTCCAATGAGCAGTTCTTC
CSAPYRGLAGGSNEQFF
>TRBJ2-3|TRBV9|many|NA
TGTGCCAGCAGCCCCCGCCCCACAGATACGCAGTATTTT
CASSPRPTDTQYF
>TRBJ2-2|TRBV5-1|NA|TRBD1
TGCGCCAGCAGCTTGGCCGGACAGGGGGGCACCGGGGGGCTGTTTTTT
CASSLAGQGGTGGLFF
>TRBJ2-5|TRBV9|many|TRBD1
TGTGCCAGCAGCGTAGGGGACAGGGGTTGGCAAGAGACCCAGTACTTC
CASSVGDRGWQETQYF
>TRBJ1-5|TRBV6-2/TRBV6-3|NA|NA
TGTGCCAGCAGTCTGGGGGGGGGGATAGGACAGCCCCAGCATTTT
CASSLGGGIGQPQHF
>TRBJ2-2|TRBV12-3/TRBV12-4|many|NA
TGTGCCAGCAGTTTCACCGAGAACGCGAACACCGGGGAGCTGTTTTTT
CASSFTENANTGELFF
>TRBJ2-7|TRBV5-1|many|NA
TGCGCCAGCAGCTTGGTATTGCAAGAGCAGTACTTC
CASSLVLQEQYF
>TRBJ2-5|TRBV7-9|many|NA
TGTGCCAGCAGCTCCGAGACAGGCGCGGTGCAAGAGACCCAGTACTTC
CASSSETGAVQETQYF
>TRBJ2-1|TRBV9|many|NA
TGTGCCAGCAGCGTAGTACATGGGGAGCAGTTCTTC
CASSVVHGEQFF
>TRBJ2-1|TRBV28|NA|NA
TGTGCCAGCAGTTTATTGGGGACCCTAGTGGGAGAAGCTGAGCAGTTCTTC
CASSLLGTLVGEAEQFF
>TRBJ2-7|TRBV5-1|many|TRBD2
TGCGCCAGCCGACCGGGACTAGCGGGGGCCTACGAGCAGTACTTC
CASRPGLAGAYEQYF
>TRBJ1-2|TRBV28|NA|NA
TGTGCCAGCAGACCCCAGGGTAGTAGCTATGGCTACACCTTC
CASRPQGSSYGYTF
>TRBJ2-1|TRBV20-1|many|TRBD2
TGCAGTGCTCCCTCCCCAGCGGGACCTAACAATGAGCAGTTCTTC
CSAPSPAGPNNEQFF
>TRBJ1-3|TRBV20-1|many|NA
TGCAGTGCTAGAGCACCGCCACTGAACACCATATATTTT
CSARAPPLNTIYF
>TRBJ2-1|TRBV4-1|many|TRBD2
TGCGCCAGCAGCCAAGTTCAAGGGGGACTAGCGGCCAATGAGCAGTTCTTC
CASSQVQGGLAANEQFF
>TRBJ2-1|TRBV5-1|many|TRBD2
TGCGCCACCTCCGGGACTAGCGTCGACAATGAGCAGTTCTTC
CATSGTSVDNEQFF
>TRBJ2-7|TRBV5-1|many|NA
TGCGCCAGCAGCTTGGATTCTCACGCCAACTACGAGCAGTACTTC
CASSLDSHANYEQYF
>TRBJ2-7|TRBV9|many|TRBD1
TGTGCCAGCAGCTCCTATCCGGGACAGGGCAACGAGCAGTACTTC
CASSSYPGQGNEQYF
>TRBJ2-1|TRBV6-5|many|TRBD2
TGTGCCAGCAGTTACGGCGGGAGGGCAGGTGAGCAGTTCTTC
CASSYGGRAGEQFF
>TRBJ2-7|TRBV5-1|many|NA
TGCGCCAGCAGCTCACAGGGAAGTAGGAGAGTGGCCTACGAGCAGTACTTC
CASSSQGSRRVAYEQYF
>TRBJ2-5|TRBV6-6|many|NA
TGTGCCAGCAGTTACGGAAAGGAGACCCAGTACTTC
CASSYGKETQYF
>TRBJ2-5|TRBV7-9|NA|NA
TGTGCCAGCAGCCCCGGAAATACCATTGTGGAGACCCAGTACTTC
CASSPGNTIVETQYF
>TRBJ1-4|TRBV5-1|many|NA
TGCGCCAGCAGCTCCTCGACCCCGCATCGAGAAAAACTGTTTTTT
CASSSSTPHREKLFF
>TRBJ2-3|TRBV13|many|NA
TGTGCCAGCAGCACACGGGTCACAGATACGCAGTATTTT
CASSTRVTDTQYF
>TRBJ2-3|TRBV20-1|many|TRBD2
TGCAGTGCTCTCGGACTAGCGGGAGGGCCGACGAGCACAGATACGCAGTATTTT
CSALGLAGGPTSTDTQYF
>TRBJ1-5|TRBV5-1|many|TRBD1
TGCGCCAGCAGCATGGGACAGACCAATCAGCCCCAGCATTTT
CASSMGQTNQPQHF
>TRBJ2-2|TRBV6-6|many|TRBD2
TGTGCCAGCAGCCCTCAGGGCGGGGGCACCGGGGAGCTGTTTTTT
CASSPQGGGTGELFF
>TRBJ2-7|TRBV7-3|many|NA
TGTGCCAGCAGCCACCGGGTCCCATGGGCCCCTACCGAGCAGTACTTC
CASSHRVPWAPTEQYF
>TRBJ2-2|TRBV28|few|NA
TGTGCCAGCATCGGAGGGCGAACCGGGGAGCTGTTTTTT
CASIGGRTGELFF
>TRBJ2-5|TRBV5-1|many|NA
TGCGCCAGCAGCCGGGGGGCAGGGGGTTCAGAGACCCAGTACTTC
CASSRGAGGSETQYF
>TRBJ2-3|TRBV6-5|many|TRBD2
TGTGCCAGCAAGGACGGACTAGCCGATAGCACAGATACGCAGTATTTT
CASKDGLADSTDTQYF
>TRBJ1-2|TRBV13|many|TRBD1
TGTGCCAGCAGCTTCAGCGGGACAGGGTTGGGTGGCTACACCTTC
CASSFSGTGLGGYTF
>TRBJ2-1|TRBV24-1|few|TRBD1
TGTGCCACCAGTGATTACTCCGGGACAGGGTCCAATGAGCGGTTCTTC
CATSDYSGTGSNERFF
>TRBJ2-2|TRBV19|many|TRBD2
TGTGCCAGTACCTGGGTAGCGGGGAGAACCGGGGAGCTGTTTTTT
CASTWVAGRTGELFF
>TRBJ2-1|TRBV18|NA|TRBD2
TGTGCCAGCTCACCACCAAGGGACCACTTTAGCGGGAGGGCCTACAATGAGCAGTTCTTC
CASSPPRDHFSGRAYNEQFF
>TRBJ2-7|TRBV7-3|many|NA
TGTGCCAGCAGCTTTGGCAGTACCTACGAGCAGTACTTC
CASSFGSTYEQYF
>TRBJ2-2|TRBV19|many|TRBD2
TGTGCCAGTAGAGGACTAGCGGGAGTTCTTGGAACCGGGGAGCTGTTTTTT
CASRGLAGVLGTGELFF
>TRBJ2-3|TRBV6-4|many|TRBD2
TGTGCCAGCAGTGAGTTAGCGGGAGGGCCGCCAGATACGCAGTATTTT
CASSELAGGPPDTQYF
>TRBJ2-5|TRBV28|few|NA
TGTGCCAGCAGTCCCTCGGTTCTCCAAGAGACCCAGTACTTC
CASSPSVLQETQYF
>TRBJ2-3|TRBV9|many|NA
TGTGCCAGCAGCGCGTATCCAGATACGCAGTATTTT
CASSAYPDTQYF
>TRBJ1-2|TRBV12-3/TRBV12-4|many|NA
TGTGCCAGCAGCTCGCGGCAGGGCGCTAACATAGACTATGGCTACACCTTC
CASSSRQGANIDYGYTF
>TRBJ2-7|TRBV20-1|many|NA
TGCAGTGCTAGCCGGGCCCTAACCTACGAGCAGTACTTC
CSASRALTYEQYF
>TRBJ2-1|TRBV11-2|many|TRBD2
TGTGCCAGCAGCTCCCCACAGCGGGAGGACTTATACAATGAGCAGTTCTTC
CASSSPQREDLYNEQFF
>TRBJ2-3|TRBV28|few|TRBD1
TGTGCCAGCAGCAGCCCCCGGACAGGGGGCCAAGATACGCAGTATTTT
CASSSPRTGGQDTQYF
>TRBJ1-3|TRBV5-1|NA|TRBD1
TGCGCCAGTCAACAGGGGGCTTCTGGAAACACCATATATTTT
CASQQGASGNTIYF
>TRBJ2-1|TRBV20-1|many|NA
TGCAGTGCCCTTGGGGAGAGCTCCTACAATGAGCAGTTCTTC
CSALGESSYNEQFF
>TRBJ1-3|TRBV11-2|many|NA
TGTGCCAGCAGCTTAGATCGGGGGACGGGAAACACCATATATTTT
CASSLDRGTGNTIYF
>TRBJ1-6|TRBV19|many|TRBD1
TGTGCCAGTAGTACCACAGGGGGAGGTTCACCCCTCCACTTT
CASSTTGGGSPLHF
>TRBJ2-1|TRBV28|few|TRBD2
TGTGCCTCCCTTTCTCGCCCCGGACTAGCGGGAGGGGGAGGGAATGAGCAGTTCTTC
CASLSRPGLAGGGGNEQFF
>TRBJ2-6|TRBV30|NA|NA
TGTGCCTGGAGTGTATTTGGGGCCAACGTCCTGACTTTC
CAWSVFGANVLTF
>TRBJ2-3|TRBV9|many|NA
TGTGCCAGCAGCGATCTAGCAGATACGCAGTATTTT
CASSDLADTQYF
>TRBJ2-5|TRBV30|many|TRBD2
TGTGCCTGGAGTCTAACTAGCGGGAGGCGGGAGACCCAGTACTTC
CAWSLTSGRRETQYF
>TRBJ2-7|TRBV6-1|many|NA
TGTGCCAGCTCTTACAGGGCGTCCTACGAGCAGTACTTC
CASSYRASYEQYF
>TRBJ2-1|TRBV2|many|TRBD1
TGTGCCAGCAGTGAAGCCCTTTATGGGACAGGGAGCTCCTACAATGAGCAGTTCTTC
CASSEALYGTGSSYNEQFF
>TRBJ2-7|TRBV3-1|NA|TRBD2
TGTGCCAGCAGCCCGGGGGGACTGGGATTTTGCGAGCAGTACTTC
CASSPGGLGFCEQYF
>TRBJ2-7|TRBV5-6|many|NA
TGTGCCAGCAGCTTGGGTATCGCAGGGTACGGGGAGCAGTACTTC
CASSLGIAGYGEQYF
>TRBJ1-5|TRBV4-1|many|TRBD1
TGCGCCAGCAGCCAAGACGGAACGGATTACAGGGGGAATCAGCCCCAGCATTTT
CASSQDGTDYRGNQPQHF
>TRBJ2-3|TRBV6-1|many|NA
TGTGCCAGCACTATGGGAGGTACGGCAGATACGCAGTATTTT
CASTMGGTADTQYF
>TRBJ1-2|TRBV7-9|many|NA
TGTGCCAGCAGCCGCTACTATGGCTACACCTTC
CASSRYYGYTF
>TRBJ2-2|TRBV19|many|NA
TGTGCCACCCATCCGCGGGCAGGGAGCACCGGGGAGCTGTTTTTT
CATHPRAGSTGELFF